This T cell receptor (beta chain) was captured in a study of blood T cell repertoires in COVID-19. The wider study: PBMCs, B-cell-depleted T cells, or T cells were the source of the cDNA or gDNA that made up the material.

Some clones are missing from TCRdb's copy, which holds only in-frame ones; the method was immunoSEQ multiplex PCR. The sample includes some 250,000 clones, roughly 86% of them seen just once. The germline gives CDR1 GTSNPN, CDR2 SVGIG (reference sequence). The CDR3 is 17 amino acids. V was clipped by 0 bases and J by 2 bases; unmatched bases: 10. Material for sequencing was peripheral blood. The chain is built from TRBV30 and TRBJ2-3, with 8 bases that match TRBD2. This TCR was sampled from a woman under 40 with acute or convalescent COVID-19. CDR3 residues: CAWSVRFSREATDTQYF. Here the CDR3 DNA reads TGTGCCTGGAGTGTACGATTCTCGCGGGAGGCCACAGATACGCAGTATTTT.